This T cell receptor (beta chain) emerged from a study of cytomegalovirus exposure and HLA in healthy donors. Study-wide results and caveats: Immune exposure information available was restricted to CMV serostatus.

Regarding this clone: Its antigen is not identified. One end of the junction is discordant with germline, which a read error may explain.

Unrecorded immune exposure was likely among donors, who were nominally healthy when sampled. The CDR3 runs 14 residues. Germline-derived CDR1 and CDR2 are SEHNR and FQNEAQ (reference sequence). The PCR had 60 Vbeta and 13 Jbeta primers. Produced via immunoSEQ multiplex PCR; TCRdb's table is partial and in-frame only. The sample yields around 100,000 clones, about 81% seen once. This chain joins TRBV7-9 and TRBJ2-7; D may be TRBD2 (6 bases). Sequenced sample: PBMCs. The source is a woman aged 35 to 49 in good health and CMV-seropositive. The CDR3, as DNA: TGTTCCAGCGATCTTCTGGAGGGCCCCGTCGAGCAGTACTTC. This translates into CSSDLLEGPVEQYF.